These T cell receptor beta chains were read from a single sample in a study of cytomegalovirus exposure and HLA in healthy donors. The method was immunoSEQ multiplex PCR; TCRdb's version includes in-frame clones alone and lacks a portion of them. This sample has some 220,000 clones, with around 80% found just once. Sequencing used PBMCs. The receptors here all came from a boy under 18 in good health and CMV-seronegative. Both conserved end residues are part of each CDR3. A D gene is named only where the DNA matches it firmly. Only some rows state a clone size, as once, few, many or a class for expanded clones.

V	J	D	size	CDR3	DNA
TRBV27	TRBJ2-7	TRBD1	-	CASSFPGDSGYEQYF	TGTGCCAGCAGTTTCCCCGGGGACAGTGGCTACGAGCAGTACTTC
TRBV7-7	TRBJ2-1	TRBD2	-	CASSLGGSGGADEQFF	TGTGCTAGCAGCTTAGGAGGTAGCGGGGGGGCCGATGAGCAGTTCTTC
TRBV11-3	TRBJ1-2	TRBD1	-	CASSPGQGLVYGYTF	TGTGCCAGCAGCCCCGGACAGGGGCTTGTCTATGGCTACACCTTC
TRBV29-1	TRBJ2-1	TRBD2	-	CSVVLRLAEFYNEQFF	TGCAGCGTTGTTTTGAGACTAGCGGAGTTCTACAATGAGCAGTTCTTC
TRBV27	TRBJ2-6	-	few	CASSFVSSGANVLTF	TGTGCCAGCAGTTTCGTTTCTTCGGGGGCCAACGTCCTGACTTTC
TRBV19	TRBJ2-1	TRBD1	-	CASSIQGARNEQFF	TGTGCCAGTAGTATACAGGGGGCGAGGAATGAGCAGTTCTTC
TRBV19	TRBJ2-5	-	-	CASSMNPGKGETQYF	TGTGCCAGTAGTATGAATCCCGGGAAAGGAGAGACCCAGTACTTC
TRBV11-2	TRBJ1-1	-	-	CASSLGRVVDTEAFF	TGTGCCAGCAGCTTAGGGAGGGTCGTTGACACTGAAGCTTTCTTT
TRBV7-9	TRBJ2-5	-	-	CASSLFGGKYQETQYF	TGTGCCAGCAGCTTATTTGGCGGGAAGTACCAAGAGACCCAGTACTTC
TRBV10-3	TRBJ2-5	TRBD1	-	CAISFQRTGKGETQYF	TGTGCCATCAGTTTCCAAAGGACAGGGAAGGGGGAGACCCAGTACTTC
TRBV11-2	TRBJ2-5	-	-	CASSFTTGQETQYF	TGTGCCAGCAGCTTTACGACAGGCCAAGAGACCCAGTACTTC
TRBV19	TRBJ1-2	TRBD1	-	CASSIRDRGYQAGGYTF	TGTGCCAGTAGTATACGGGACAGGGGTTATCAGGCAGGCGGCTACACCTTC
TRBV4-2	TRBJ1-1	-	-	CASSQVLSDTKNTEAFF	TGTGCCAGCAGCCAAGTGCTGTCGGACACCAAGAACACTGAAGCTTTCTTT
TRBV19	TRBJ1-1	-	few	CASSMPHFRGPAEAFF	TGTGCCAGTAGTATGCCCCACTTCAGAGGCCCGGCTGAAGCTTTCTTT
TRBV5-1	TRBJ1-1	-	-	CASSSTTSANTEAFF	TGCGCCAGCAGCTCCACTACAAGCGCGAACACTGAAGCTTTCTTT
TRBV11-2	TRBJ1-1	-	once	CASSLDRGNTEAFF	TGTGCCAGCAGCTTAGACAGGGGGAACACTGAAGCTTTCTTT
TRBV6-1	TRBJ1-4	TRBD1	-	CASSSPGQGGEKLFF	TGTGCCAGCAGTTCACCGGGACAGGGGGGAGAAAAACTGTTTTTT
TRBV6-1	TRBJ2-3	-	-	CASSEGLDGSTDTQYF	TGTGCCAGCAGTGAAGGACTAGACGGTAGCACAGATACGCAGTATTTT